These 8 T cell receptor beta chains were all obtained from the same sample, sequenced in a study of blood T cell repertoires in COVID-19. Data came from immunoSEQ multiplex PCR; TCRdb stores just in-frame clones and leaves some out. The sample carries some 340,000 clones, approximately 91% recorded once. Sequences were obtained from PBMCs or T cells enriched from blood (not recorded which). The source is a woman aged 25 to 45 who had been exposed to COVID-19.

CDR3 sequence reads: CASSLVQTSTDTQYF. The DNA for the CDR3 is TGTGCCAGCAGCTTAGTACAGACGAGCACAGATACGCAGTATTTT. The rearrangement links TRBV7-6 to TRBJ2-3, with no clear D. The CDR3 covers 15 residues. The germline V and J ends were trimmed by 1 base and 0 bases, with 8 bases remaining between them. The germline CDR1 and CDR2 sequences are SGHVS and FNYEAQ. The whole variable domain, remainder taken from reference TRBV7-6 and TRBJ2-3, is GAGVSQSPRYKVTKRGQDVALRCDPISGHVSLYWYRQALGQGPEFLTYFNYEAQQDKSGLPNDRFSAERPEGSISTLTIQRTEQRDSAMYRCASSLVQTSTDTQYFGPGTRLTVL.

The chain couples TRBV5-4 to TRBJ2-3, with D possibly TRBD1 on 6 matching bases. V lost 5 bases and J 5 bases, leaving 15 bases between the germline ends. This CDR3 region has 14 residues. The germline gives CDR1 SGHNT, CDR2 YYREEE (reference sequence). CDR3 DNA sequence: TGTGCCAGCAGTCGGGACAACCGGGGAGATACGCAGTATTTT. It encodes CASSRDNRGDTQYF.

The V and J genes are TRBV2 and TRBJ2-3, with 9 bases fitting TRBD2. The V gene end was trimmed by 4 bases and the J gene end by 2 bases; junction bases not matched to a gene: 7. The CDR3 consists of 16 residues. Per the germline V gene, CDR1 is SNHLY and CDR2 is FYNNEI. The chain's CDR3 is CASSGVAGANTDTQYF. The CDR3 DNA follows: TGTGCCAGCAGTGGAGTAGCGGGGGCCAACACAGATACGCAGTATTTT. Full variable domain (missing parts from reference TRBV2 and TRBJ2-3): EPEVTQTPSHQVTQMGQEVILRCVPISNHLYFYWYRQILGQKVEFLVSFYNNEISEKSEIFDDQFSVERPDGSNFTLKIRSTKLEDSAMYFCASSGVAGANTDTQYFGPGTRLTVL.

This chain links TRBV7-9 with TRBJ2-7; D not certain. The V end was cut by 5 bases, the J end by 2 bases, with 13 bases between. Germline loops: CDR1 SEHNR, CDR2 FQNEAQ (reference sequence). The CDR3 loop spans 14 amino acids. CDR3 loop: CASSGPRPPYEQYF. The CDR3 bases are TGTGCCAGCAGCGGGCCACGCCCGCCCTACGAGCAGTACTTC.

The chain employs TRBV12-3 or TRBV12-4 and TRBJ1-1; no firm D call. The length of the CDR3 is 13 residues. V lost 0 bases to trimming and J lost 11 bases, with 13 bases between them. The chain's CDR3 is CASSLAGRPGAFF. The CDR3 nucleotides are TGTGCCAGCAGTTTAGCGGGCAGGCCGGGGGCTTTCTTT.

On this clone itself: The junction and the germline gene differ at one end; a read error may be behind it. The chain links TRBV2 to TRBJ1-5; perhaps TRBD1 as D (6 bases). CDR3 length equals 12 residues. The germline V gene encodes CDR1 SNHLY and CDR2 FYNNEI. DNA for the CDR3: TGTGCCAGCGGGGGGGGCAACCAGCCCCAGCATTTT. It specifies CASGGGNQPQHF.

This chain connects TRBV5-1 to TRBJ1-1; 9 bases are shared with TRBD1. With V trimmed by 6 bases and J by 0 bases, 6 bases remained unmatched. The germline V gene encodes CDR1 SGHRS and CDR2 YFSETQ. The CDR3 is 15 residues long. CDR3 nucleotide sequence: TGCGCCAGCACCTCCGGACAGGGGATGAACACTGAAGCTTTCTTT. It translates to CASTSGQGMNTEAFF.

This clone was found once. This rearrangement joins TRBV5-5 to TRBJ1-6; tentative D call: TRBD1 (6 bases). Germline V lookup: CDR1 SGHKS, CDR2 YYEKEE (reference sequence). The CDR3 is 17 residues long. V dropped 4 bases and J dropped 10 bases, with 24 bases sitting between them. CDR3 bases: TGTGCCAGCAGCAAAGCAATGGCACAGGGCGCATGGTCACCCCTCCACTTT. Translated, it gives CASSKAMAQGAWSPLHF.